This TCR beta chain was obtained from a study of chemoradiotherapy in HPV16-positive cancers. Study summary: Functional T-cell assays on a couple of HPV16-positive patients' cells defined candidate HPV-specific clones and common TCR motifs.

CDR1 MNHEY and CDR2 SVGAGI come from the germline V gene. The V and J ends lost 4 bases and 2 bases, in that order; junction bases with no gene match: 3. The CDR3 is 15 residues long. Regarding this clone: Antigen specificity is unknown.

Overall study findings and caveats: Functional assays defining HPV-specific T cells used only a couple of HPV16-positive patients. Better recurrence-free survival went with HPV-responsive T-cell expansion in HPV16-positive patients.

The data were produced by immunoSEQ multiplex PCR, yet TCRdb's version contains in-frame clones alone and is incomplete. This sample has roughly 9,300 clones, with about 84% found just once. The clonotype was recovered from a human donor with HPV-associated anogenital cancer. The sequences come from blood, collected from a patient who underwent chemoradiotherapy. This chain connects TRBV6-5 to TRBJ2-3; 10 nucleotides agree with TRBD2. CDR3 loop: CASSSLAGVTDTQYF. The DNA of the CDR3 is TGTGCCAGCAGTTCCCTAGCGGGGGTCACAGATACGCAGTATTTT.